The present T cell receptor beta chain was sequenced within a study of cytomegalovirus exposure and HLA in healthy donors. Study summary: Most genotyped donors, around four fifths of 398, had Caucasian-associated genetic ancestry.

About this clone: The target antigen is unknown.

This CDR3 contains 14 residues. With 3 bases removed from V and 10 bases from J, the gap between germline ends came to 17 bases. CDR1 is SGHAT and CDR2 is FQNNGV in the germline V gene. General study results and limits: Among TCR beta chains, those listed as cytomegalovirus-associated numbered around 160.

PCR primers comprised 60 Vbeta and 13 Jbeta primers. Libraries were prepared by immunoSEQ multiplex PCR; TCRdb keeps only in-frame clonotypes and omits some of them. The data hold about 180,000 clones, with more than 75% observed a single time. The receptor was derived from a woman aged 25 to 39 in good health and CMV-seropositive. This sequence joins TRBV11-2 and TRBJ2-3, with D possibly being TRBD2 (6 bases). Material: PBMCs. The CDR3 reads CASSFSEASAPQYF. The CDR3 nucleotides read TGTGCCAGCAGCTTTTCTGAGGCTAGCGCCCCGCAGTATTTT.